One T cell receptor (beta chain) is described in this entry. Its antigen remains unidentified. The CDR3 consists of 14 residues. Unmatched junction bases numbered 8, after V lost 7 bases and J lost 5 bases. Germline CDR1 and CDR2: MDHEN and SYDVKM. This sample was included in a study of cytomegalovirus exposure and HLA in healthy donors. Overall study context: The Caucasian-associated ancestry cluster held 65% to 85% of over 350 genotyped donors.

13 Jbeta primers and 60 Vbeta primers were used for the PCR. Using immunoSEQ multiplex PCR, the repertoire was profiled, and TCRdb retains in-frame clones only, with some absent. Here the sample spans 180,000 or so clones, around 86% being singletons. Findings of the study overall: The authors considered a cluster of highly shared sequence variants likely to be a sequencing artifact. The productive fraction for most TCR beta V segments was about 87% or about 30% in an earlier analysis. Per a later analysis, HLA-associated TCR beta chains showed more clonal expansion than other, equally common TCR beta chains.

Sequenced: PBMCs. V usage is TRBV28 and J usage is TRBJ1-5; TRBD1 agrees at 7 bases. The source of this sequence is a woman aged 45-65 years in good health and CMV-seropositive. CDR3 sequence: CASTLGQPHQPQHF. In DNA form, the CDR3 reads TGTGCCAGCACCTTGGGACAGCCGCATCAGCCCCAGCATTTT. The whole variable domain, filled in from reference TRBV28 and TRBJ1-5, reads DVKVTQSSRYLVKRTGEKVFLECVQDMDHENMFWYRQDPGLGLRLIYFSYDVKMKEKGDIPEGYSVSREKKERFSLILESASTNQTSMYLCASTLGQPHQPQHFGDGTRLSIL.